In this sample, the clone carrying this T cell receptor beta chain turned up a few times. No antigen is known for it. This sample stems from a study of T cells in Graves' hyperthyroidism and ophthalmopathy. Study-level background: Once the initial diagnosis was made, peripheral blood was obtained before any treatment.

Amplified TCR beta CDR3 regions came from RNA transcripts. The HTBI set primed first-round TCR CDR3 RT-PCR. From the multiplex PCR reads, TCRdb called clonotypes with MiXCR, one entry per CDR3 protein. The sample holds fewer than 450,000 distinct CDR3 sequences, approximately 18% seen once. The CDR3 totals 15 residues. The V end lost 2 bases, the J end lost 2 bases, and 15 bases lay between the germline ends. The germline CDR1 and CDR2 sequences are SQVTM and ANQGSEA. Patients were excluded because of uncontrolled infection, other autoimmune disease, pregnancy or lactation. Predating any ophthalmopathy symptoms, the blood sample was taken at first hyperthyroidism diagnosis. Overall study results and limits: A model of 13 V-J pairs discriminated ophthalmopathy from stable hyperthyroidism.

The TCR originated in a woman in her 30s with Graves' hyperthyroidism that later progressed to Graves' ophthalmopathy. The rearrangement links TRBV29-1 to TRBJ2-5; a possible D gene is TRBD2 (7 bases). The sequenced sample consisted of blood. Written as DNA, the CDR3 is TGCAGCGTTGAAAGGGGGGGCGGGGGTCAAGAGACCCAGTACTTC. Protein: CSVERGGGGQETQYF.